One sample yielded the 27 T cell receptor beta chains listed below, sequenced in a study of blood T cell repertoires in COVID-19. Some clones are missing from TCRdb's copy, which holds only in-frame ones; the method was immunoSEQ multiplex PCR. Among 150,000 or so clones listed, around 85% were seen once. Material: peripheral blood. The receptor source for this set is a woman between 35 and 50 years old with active or convalescent COVID-19.

The CDR3 DNA is TGTGCCAGCAGTTACCAGGGACAGCAGAACACTGAAGCTTTCTTT. This sequence encodes CASSYQGQQNTEAFF. The genes are TRBV6-5 and TRBJ1-1, with TRBD1 identical over 7 bases. CDR3 size: 15 residues. CDR1 is MNHEY and CDR2 is SVGAGI in the germline V gene. The J segment lost 1 base and the V segment lost 2 bases, leaving 4 bases of the junction unmatched.

CDR3 bases: TGTGCCAGCAGTTTGGGACAGGGCTTTTCACCCCTCCACTTT. Translating gives CASSLGQGFSPLHF. The chain uses TRBV28 and TRBJ1-6; 9 bases line up with TRBD1. V was pared by 3 bases and J by 9 bases, with 3 bases of the junction left unmatched. The CDR3 has 14 residues. Germline V gene sequence: CDR1 MDHEN, CDR2 SYDVKM.

The chain has TRBV3-1 (or the pseudogene TRBV3-2) and TRBJ1-2; TRBD1 aligns across 10 bases. V trimming: 4 bases; J trimming: 4 bases; junction bases outside the gene matches: 12. This CDR3 contains 17 residues. Germline V gene data show CDR1 as LGHDT and CDR2 as YNNKEL (reference sequence). Here the CDR3 reads CASSPGTGVRSFYGYTF. CDR3 DNA: TGTGCCAGCAGCCCTGGGACAGGGGTCCGTAGTTTCTATGGCTACACCTTC.

This chain uses TRBV29-1 with TRBJ1-2; TRBD1 matches at 9 bases. V trimming: 3 bases; J trimming: 4 bases; junction bases outside the gene matches: 6. Germline V gene lookup returns CDR1 SQVTM and CDR2 ANQGSEA. The length of the CDR3 is 14 residues. The CDR3 region is CSVDRTGDVYGYTF. CDR3 nucleotides: TGCAGCGTTGATAGGACAGGGGACGTCTATGGCTACACCTTC. Complete variable domain (other parts from reference TRBV29-1 and TRBJ1-2): SAVISQKPSRDICQRGTSLTIQCQVDSQVTMMFWYRQQPGQSLTLIATANQGSEATYESGFVIDKFPISRPNLTFSTLTVSNMSPEDSSIYLCSVDRTGDVYGYTFGSGTRLTVV.

The chain carries TRBV5-4 and TRBJ2-5; the match to TRBD2 covers 9 bases. CDR1 is SGHNT, CDR2 YYREEE, per germline (reference sequence). This CDR3 has 14 residues. V was clipped by 3 bases and J by 8 bases; unmatched bases: 8. The CDR3, as DNA: TGTGCCAGCAGCTCCTCCGGCGGGGGGGACACCCAGTACTTC. Translation: CASSSSGGGDTQYF.

With respect to this clone: One end of the junction varies from germline; a read error may be responsible. This rearrangement joins TRBV18 to TRBJ1-1; 10 bases align to TRBD1. CDR1 and CDR2 (germline): KGHSH, LQKENI. The CDR3 spans 16 residues. CDR3 sequence (DNA): TGTGCCAGTTCACCTACCGGACAGGGGGGTAACACTGAAGCTTTCTTT. Protein sequence: CASSPTGQGGNTEAFF.

The rearrangement joins TRBV27 to TRBJ1-2; tentative D call: TRBD1 (6 bases). This CDR3 is 17 amino acids long. The V gene's germline CDR1 is MNHEY and CDR2 SMNVEV (reference sequence). V shed 6 bases and J shed 2 bases, with 22 bases lying between them. The CDR3 sequence is CASSTFQGQGINYGYTF. The CDR3 DNA follows: TGTGCCAGCAGCACCTTCCAGGGGCAGGGAATAAACTATGGCTACACCTTC.

The chain joins TRBV3-1 (or the pseudogene TRBV3-2) to TRBJ1-4, with D possibly matching TRBD1 (5 bases). Germline assignment: CDR1 LGHDT and CDR2 YNNKEL (reference sequence). Between the trimmed V and J ends, which lost 5 bases and 5 bases, there was a span of 12 bases. This CDR3 is 14 amino acids long. This CDR3 is CASSLTTDNEKLFF. CDR3 coding DNA: TGTGCCAGCAGCTTGACGACAGACAATGAAAAACTGTTTTTT.

This clone was seen just once. The chain is built from TRBV15 and TRBJ1-1; TRBD1 matches 8 bases. The J segment lost 5 bases and the V segment lost 3 bases, leaving 17 bases of the junction unmatched. This CDR3 region has 18 residues. Germline V CDR1 and CDR2: LNHNV, YYDKDF (reference sequence). CDR3 protein: CATSSKVGQGPGGTEAFF. For the CDR3, the DNA is TGTGCCACCAGCAGCAAAGTCGGACAGGGCCCAGGCGGGACTGAAGCTTTCTTT. The entire variable domain, with the rest obtained from reference TRBV15 and TRBJ1-1, is as follows: DAMVIQNPRYQVTQFGKPVTLSCSQTLNHNVMYWYQQKSSQAPKLLFHYYDKDFNNEADTPDNFQSRRPNTSFCFLDIRSPGLGDTAMYLCATSSKVGQGPGGTEAFFGQGTRLTVV.

The V and J genes are TRBV7-2 and TRBJ2-5, with 7 nucleotides matching TRBD2. J was trimmed by 5 bases and V by 0 bases; bases with no gene match: 6. The CDR3 extends over 15 amino acids. Germline loops: CDR1 SGHTA, CDR2 FQGNSA. The CDR3 spells CASSLAGGPRETQYF. The CDR3 nucleotides read TGTGCCAGCAGCTTAGCGGGAGGGCCTAGGGAGACCCAGTACTTC.

The chain joins TRBV7-2 to TRBJ1-2; 9 bases are shared with TRBD1. CDR1 is SGHTA and CDR2 is FQGNSA in the germline V gene. With V trimmed by 2 bases and J by 0 bases, 10 bases remained unmatched. The CDR3 totals 18 residues. The CDR3: CASSLYGDRERANYGYTF. CDR3 nucleotides: TGTGCCAGCAGCTTATACGGGGACAGGGAACGGGCTAACTATGGCTACACCTTC. The full variable domain, its missing parts supplied by reference TRBV7-2 and TRBJ1-2, is GAGVSQSPSNKVTEKGKDVELRCDPISGHTALYWYRQSLGQGLEFLIYFQGNSAPDKSGLPSDRFSAERTGGSVSTLTIQRTQQEDSAVYLCASSLYGDRERANYGYTFGSGTRLTVV.

The rearrangement uses TRBV24-1 and TRBJ2-7; 12 bases line up with TRBD2. Per germline, CDR1 KGHDR and CDR2 SFDVKD. V trimming: 5 bases; J trimming: 3 bases; junction bases outside the gene matches: 16. The CDR3 is 19 residues long. This chain's CDR3 is CATSGLGTKGTSGLYEQYF. DNA for the CDR3: TGTGCCACCAGTGGTCTAGGGACAAAGGGGACTAGCGGGCTCTACGAGCAGTACTTC.

V usage is TRBV27 and J usage is TRBJ1-5; perhaps TRBD1 as D (5 bases). The CDR3 runs 15 residues. From germline, CDR1 is MNHEY and CDR2 SMNVEV (reference sequence). V was pared by 6 bases and J by 7 bases, with 19 bases between. CDR3 residues: CASSLRSGFGQPQHF. DNA for the CDR3: TGTGCCAGCAGCCTTAGGTCAGGGTTCGGACAGCCCCAGCATTTT.

The chain has TRBV7-2 and TRBJ1-6; TRBD1 might be the D (6 bases). This CDR3 contains 16 residues. Trimming left V 1 base short and J 6 bases short, with 13 bases between. Germline V gene data show CDR1 as SGHTA and CDR2 as FQGNSA. The DNA for the CDR3 is TGTGCCAGCAGCTTAGGGGGAGGGACAATTAATTCACCCCTCCACTTT. It encodes CASSLGGGTINSPLHF.

This sequence joins TRBV19 and TRBJ1-5; 7 bases agree with TRBD1. Germline CDR1 LNHDA, CDR2 SQIVND (reference sequence). V trimming: 5 bases; J trimming: 6 bases; junction bases outside the gene matches: 7. The CDR3 contains 14 residues. This CDR3 reads CASSPSTGRQPQHF. The CDR3 DNA sequence: TGTGCCAGTAGTCCATCGACAGGGCGTCAGCCCCAGCATTTT.

This clone was picked up one time. The chain couples TRBV5-6 to TRBJ1-1, with 8 bases that match TRBD1. After removal of 6 bases from V and 0 bases from J, the junction contained 4 bases not matched to a gene. The CDR3 runs 14 residues. The germline V gene encodes CDR1 SGHDT and CDR2 YYEEEE. The CDR3 is CASTRDRLNTEAFF. The DNA of the CDR3 is TGTGCCAGCACCCGGGACAGGTTGAACACTGAAGCTTTCTTT.

This chain connects TRBV12-3 or TRBV12-4 to TRBJ2-3; TRBD2 might be the D (7 bases). V was clipped by 8 bases and J by 7 bases, with 13 bases between them. CDR3 length: 12 residues. CDR3 sequence (DNA): TGTGCCAGCGGGGGGGCTGGGCATACGCAGTATTTT. Translated: CASGGAGHTQYF.

J is TRBJ2-7 and V is TRBV2; TRBD1 matches at 10 bases. The trim removed 6 bases at V and 1 base at J, leaving 6 bases unmatched. The V gene's germline CDR1 is SNHLY and CDR2 FYNNEI. CDR3 size: 15 residues. The CDR3 DNA sequence: TGTGCCAGCAGAGACAGGGGGCCCCTTTCCTACGAGCAGTACTTC. It codes for CASRDRGPLSYEQYF.

V is TRBV29-1 and J is TRBJ2-1, with TRBD2 matching 14 bases. V shed 6 bases and J 11 bases; nucleotides not matched to a gene: 15. Germline lookup yields CDR1 SQVTM and CDR2 ANQGSEA. The CDR3 has 16 residues. As DNA, the CDR3 is TGCAGCGTCGCGGGACTAGCGGGAGAGGCGGAGAATAAGCAGTTCTTC. Translation: CSVAGLAGEAENKQFF.

The genes are TRBV9 and TRBJ2-2; maybe TRBD1 (6 bases). CDR1 and CDR2 from the germline V gene are SGDLS and YYNGEE. This CDR3 region has 13 residues. The ends were cut back, 10 bases at V and 3 bases at J, with 13 bases in the middle. This CDR3 reads CAGQSSYTGELFF. CDR3 sequence (DNA): TGTGCCGGACAGTCTAGTTACACCGGGGAGCTGTTTTTT.

The chain recombines TRBV27 with TRBJ2-7; 7 nucleotides match TRBD2. Germline CDR1 MNHEY, CDR2 SMNVEV (reference sequence). With V trimmed by 4 bases and J by 5 bases, 8 bases remained unmatched. CDR3 length: 14 residues. In DNA, the CDR3 is TGTGCCAGCAGTTATACGGCAGGGAGGGACGAGCAGTACTTC. Translated, it gives CASSYTAGRDEQYF.

J is TRBJ2-7 and V is TRBV7-9, with TRBD2 identical over 7 bases. The CDR3 loop spans 12 amino acids. In germline, CDR1 is SEHNR, CDR2 FQNEAQ (reference sequence). Trimming took 11 bases from V and 6 from J; bases not matched to a gene: 10. The CDR3 sequence: CAFDRGGLEQYF. Written as DNA, the CDR3 is TGTGCCTTCGACCGGGGAGGGCTCGAGCAGTACTTC.

CDR3 in DNA: TGTGCCAGCAGTCCCGGACAAGTCCGAGTAGCTTTCTTT. It yields the protein CASSPGQVRVAFF. The chain links TRBV28 to TRBJ1-1, with D possibly matching TRBD1 (5 bases). V lost 5 bases to trimming and J lost 10 bases, with 17 bases between them. The CDR3 runs to 13 residues. Germline V gives CDR1 MDHEN, CDR2 SYDVKM. The full variable domain, completed using reference TRBV28 and TRBJ1-1, is DVKVTQSSRYLVKRTGEKVFLECVQDMDHENMFWYRQDPGLGLRLIYFSYDVKMKEKGDIPEGYSVSREKKERFSLILESASTNQTSMYLCASSPGQVRVAFFGQGTRLTVV.

Comments on this clone: Other DNA sequences from this sample encode an identical CDR3 as well. The chain combines TRBV27 with TRBJ1-5; unclear D gene. This CDR3 is built from 13 residues. Germline loops: CDR1 MNHEY, CDR2 SMNVEV (reference sequence). The V end was cut by 2 bases, the J end by 2 bases, with 4 bases between. Here the CDR3 reads CASSLGRNQPQHF. The CDR3 DNA reads as TGTGCCAGCAGTTTAGGGCGCAATCAGCCCCAGCATTTT.

V is TRBV4-1 and J is TRBJ2-1; TRBD2 agrees at 10 bases. This CDR3 is built from 16 residues. Germline CDR1 reads MGHRA; CDR2 reads YSYEKL. Losses at the gene ends were 1 base for V and 8 bases for J; bases not matched to a gene: 8. DNA of the CDR3: TGCGCCAGCAGCCAAGCCACAGCGGGAGGGGTCTATGAGCAGTTCTTC. Protein product: CASSQATAGGVYEQFF.

The J gene is TRBJ1-3, the V gene TRBV7-2, with D unclear. The CDR3 totals 18 residues. CDR1 is SGHTA, CDR2 FQGNSA, per germline. Between the trimmed V and J ends, which lost 1 base and 1 base, there was a span of 17 bases. The CDR3 coding sequence is TGTGCCAGCAGCTTAGATGCGGCAGCTCCACGTTCTGGAAACACCATATATTTT. This translates into CASSLDAAAPRSGNTIYF.

The chain has TRBV2 and TRBJ1-4; TRBD1 matches 7 bases. With V trimmed by 6 bases and J by 5 bases, 9 bases remained unmatched. Germline V CDR1 and CDR2: SNHLY, FYNNEI. This CDR3 has 15 residues. This CDR3 is CASRYQGVHNEKLFF. The CDR3 nucleotides read TGTGCCAGCAGGTATCAGGGGGTTCACAATGAAAAACTGTTTTTT. The variable domain in full, with the rest retrieved from reference TRBV2 and TRBJ1-4, is EPEVTQTPSHQVTQMGQEVILRCVPISNHLYFYWYRQILGQKVEFLVSFYNNEISEKSEIFDDQFSVERPDGSNFTLKIRSTKLEDSAMYFCASRYQGVHNEKLFFGSGTQLSVL.